This entry describes one T cell receptor beta chain. The germline V gene encodes CDR1 MNHNS and CDR2 SASEGT. This CDR3 has 12 residues. The V and J ends lost 2 bases and 6 bases, in that order; junction bases with no gene match: 1. The data were produced by immunoSEQ multiplex PCR, yet TCRdb's version contains in-frame clones alone and is incomplete. The data contain 100,000 or so clones, roughly 92% of them singletons. This record comes from a study of control samples from healthy donors and cancer patients. Sequencing used blood. This sequence was found in a woman in her twenties or thirties in good health. The chain carries TRBV6-1 and TRBJ2-7; 7 bases map to TRBD1. The DNA of the CDR3 is TGTGCCAGCAGTGAAAACAGGGGCGAGCAGTACTTC. Encoded protein: CASSENRGEQYF.